This T cell receptor beta chain derives from a study of T cell repertoires in ileal Crohn's disease (dated 2019 in TCRdb). General notes on the study: The median duration of disease was approximately 7.9 years, and at the time of surgery approximately 34% of patients were active smokers. Every patient underwent surgery because of a complication, which was stricturing disease in about 60% and penetrating disease in about 39%. About half of the patients received postoperative therapy: around ten received thiopurines and around 19 received anti-TNF agents. TCR repertoire analysis was done in fewer than 75 Crohn's disease patients from a prospective multicentre cohort. The study ran alongside a multicentre cohort designed to identify predictors of early endoscopic recurrence after ileocolonic resection. Endoscopic postoperative recurrence was defined by a Rutgeerts score above i0. A total of 170 or so mucosal samples from roughly 60 patients were sequenced, with samples obtained at several locations on the surgical specimen and at postoperative endoscopy. Paper-wide results and their limitations: Patients who were active smokers at surgery had a significantly higher proportion of clonal expansions than non-smokers (around 24% vs 18%, p=0.02). Higher high-frequency clone percentages at surgery were associated with endoscopic recurrence; all patients with clonality above 26.8% (18/57) had recurrence. Mucosal CD4 and CD8 T cells were sorted and sequenced only in a subgroup of patients, whose size was not stated. Sorted CD8 T cells carried more high-frequency clones than CD4 T cells, suggesting mucosal expansions were mainly CD8.

The CDR3 numbers 12 residues from cysteine through phenylalanine. Solely the CDR3 DNA is kept, with 36 bases framed from the first base. V and J are truncated by 11 bases and 7 bases respectively, leaving an intervening sequence of 17 bases. In the germline V gene (reference sequence), CDR1 corresponds to PRHDT and CDR2 to FYEKMQ. The table lists this clone with a few counts. No antigen is known for it. No base quality information exists; no much larger clone differs at one position. Adults with ileal or ileocolonic Crohn's disease and an indication for ileocolonic resection were eligible for inclusion. Before DNA extraction, whole ileal mucosal biopsies were kept frozen at -80 degrees C. Genomic DNA was extracted from frozen whole biopsies using a TRizol-based method and was quantified with a NanoDrop 2000 spectrophotometer. Roughly 500 nanograms of biopsy DNA per sample were submitted for commercial TCRB immunosequencing. A two-step, amplification bias-controlled multiplex PCR was used by Adaptive Biotechnology to amplify CDR3 regions from genomic DNA. In the first PCR, primers covered every V and J gene segment, and in the second PCR, barcodes and Illumina adapters were added. An Illumina instrument was used to sequence the CDR3 libraries. On the authors' methods: The analysis drew on both the pipelines supplied by the vendor and custom analysis of the raw data in R/Bioconductor running R version 3.3.0. Clonality, which ranges from 0 to 1, was calculated as the inverse of the normalised Shannon entropy across all productive clones. High-frequency clones were defined as the repertoire share of the top 100 clones, retaining only clones passing a 95% confidence test. Overlap between samples was measured with the Morisita-Horn index, while repertoire diversity was measured with the Simpson index. The immuneACCESS repertoire file appears here via TCRdb, limited to in-frame rearrangements. These files lack a portion of the clones; in checked studies, under half of the deficit traces to unresolved V genes, and the cause of the others is not known. V, J and clone size are those of that table, while D and trimming were read from the DNA. The sample table contains tens of thousands of clones; only one count was recorded for roughly 77% of them. The biggest ten clones account for 4.5% to 6% of the sample.

This sequence was found in an adult with Crohn's disease. What was sequenced was ileal tissue. Recombination connected TRBV13 to TRBJ1-1, and possibly TRBD1, on 5 matching bases. CDR3 reads: CASVRSGGEAFF. The sequence in DNA is TGTGCCTCCGTCAGGTCCGGGGGTGAAGCTTTCTTT.